These T cell receptor beta chains were read from a single sample in a study of blood T cell repertoires in COVID-19. This table comes from immunoSEQ multiplex PCR, and its TCRdb copy is limited to in-frame clones, with some not included. The table includes 250,000 to 300,000 clones, 80% to 90% detected once. The sample comprised peripheral blood. The source is a woman aged 70 to 79 with acute or convalescent COVID-19. CDR3s include the opening cysteine and the closing phenylalanine or tryptophan. A D gene is named only where the DNA matches it firmly. A row's size may be missing; if present it is once, few, many or a size class.

d_gene | len | abundance | j_gene | v_gene | CDR3nt | CDR3aa
NA | 14 | NA | TRBJ1-2 | TRBV6-2/TRBV6-3 | TGTGCCAGCAGTTACGCAGGAAGGGAGTATGGCTACACCTTC | CASSYAGREYGYTF
NA | 15 | NA | TRBJ1-1 | TRBV6-5 | TGTGCCAGCAGTTCTGCGGGGGGTGGGAACACTGAAGCTTTCTTT | CASSSAGGGNTEAFF
NA | 14 | NA | TRBJ1-1 | TRBV6-5 | TGTGCCAGCACTACGGGGAGGGGGAACACTGAAGCTTTCTTT | CASTTGRGNTEAFF
TRBD1 | 17 | few | TRBJ1-1 | TRBV5-4 | TGTGCCAGCAGCCCGCGGACAGGGGGCTTAGGAGGCACTGAAGCTTTCTTT | CASSPRTGGLGGTEAFF
NA | 15 | once | TRBJ1-3 | TRBV30 | TGTGCCTGGAGTGTAAGCAGGGTCTCTGGAAACACCATATATTTT | CAWSVSRVSGNTIYF
NA | 12 | NA | TRBJ2-3 | TRBV2 | TGTGCCAGCGCCTACAGCTGGGATACGCAGTATTTT | CASAYSWDTQYF
NA | 13 | NA | TRBJ2-1 | TRBV7-3 | TGTGCCAGCAGCGTGTTTTGGGGGCATGAGCAGTTCTTC | CASSVFWGHEQFF
NA | 16 | once | TRBJ1-4 | TRBV18 | TGTGCCAGCTCACCAGGGGGGGATTTCCGGCGGGAAAAACTGTTTTTT | CASSPGGDFRREKLFF
NA | 16 | NA | TRBJ2-1 | TRBV5-6 | TGTGCCAGCAGCTTCCCACAGGGCCCGAGTAACAATGAGCAGTTCTTC | CASSFPQGPSNNEQFF
NA | 15 | NA | TRBJ2-2 | TRBV7-8 | TGTGCCAGCAGCCCGGGCAGGTTCGGGGTCGGGGAGCTGTTTTTT | CASSPGRFGVGELFF
TRBD1 | 15 | NA | TRBJ2-4 | TRBV5-1 | TGCGCCAGCAGCAACACCGGGACAGGGGGAAACATTCAGTACTTC | CASSNTGTGGNIQYF
TRBD2 | 21 | NA | TRBJ2-3 | TRBV13 | TGTGCCAGCAGCCCTAGCTACGGGACTAGCGGGGGGGCGAGTACTACAGATACGCAGTATTTT | CASSPSYGTSGGASTTDTQYF
TRBD2 | 15 | few | TRBJ2-2 | TRBV7-7 | TGTGCCAGCAGTCCTAGCGGGGGGAACACCGGGGAGCTGTTTTTT | CASSPSGGNTGELFF
NA | 15 | NA | TRBJ1-2 | TRBV6-5 | TGTGCCAGCAGTTACTCGGGCAGCCTTAACTATGGCTACACCTTC | CASSYSGSLNYGYTF
NA | 14 | NA | TRBJ1-3 | TRBV5-1 | TGCGCCAGCAGCTTGGCTGGAGCAGGGAACACCATATATTTT | CASSLAGAGNTIYF
NA | 12 | NA | TRBJ1-2 | TRBV30 | TGTGCCTGGTACCTAGCTAACTATGGCTACACCTTC | CAWYLANYGYTF
TRBD2 | 15 | NA | TRBJ2-5 | TRBV10-1 | TGCGCCAGCAGCCGGGGGGGAAACTCCCAAGAGACCCAGTACTTC | CASSRGGNSQETQYF
TRBD1 | 18 | NA | TRBJ1-1 | TRBV6-1 | TGTGCCAGCAGTGGGGGGACAGGTCTCTTTAGGGTGAACACTGAAGCTTTCTTT | CASSGGTGLFRVNTEAFF
TRBD1 | 15 | NA | TRBJ2-7 | TRBV5-1 | TGCGCCAGCAGCTCCGGGACAGTTTTGAGTTACGAGCAGTACTTC | CASSSGTVLSYEQYF
TRBD1 | 14 | few | TRBJ1-5 | TRBV2 | TGTGCCAGCAGTGTCGGGACAGGGAATCAGCCCCAGCATTTT | CASSVGTGNQPQHF
TRBD1 | 16 | NA | TRBJ1-3 | TRBV5-1 | TGCGCCAGCAGCCTAAATGGACAGGGAGCTGGAAACACCATATATTTT | CASSLNGQGAGNTIYF
NA | 12 | NA | TRBJ1-2 | TRBV10-3 | TGTGCCTCCGGGGAGTTCTCATATGGCTACACCTTC | CASGEFSYGYTF
NA | 14 | many | TRBJ1-2 | TRBV5-1 | TGCGCCAGCAGCTCGGGTAATGAAGGAAGAGGCTACACCTTC | CASSSGNEGRGYTF
TRBD1 | 14 | NA | TRBJ2-3 | TRBV18 | TGTGCCAGCTCACCGGACAGGCGAACAGATACGCAGTATTTT | CASSPDRRTDTQYF
TRBD1 | 13 | NA | TRBJ1-1 | TRBV30 | TGTGCCTGGTCCGGGACAGGTGAGGGTGAAGCTTTCTTT | CAWSGTGEGEAFF
NA | 15 | NA | TRBJ2-7 | TRBV6-6 | TGTGCCAGCAGTGCCTCCTACAGGGCCCCCTACGAGCAGTACTTC | CASSASYRAPYEQYF
NA | 13 | NA | TRBJ2-1 | TRBV15 | TGTGCCACCAGCAGAAACAGATACAATGAGCAGTTCTTC | CATSRNRYNEQFF
TRBD1 | 14 | NA | TRBJ2-4 | TRBV7-9 | TGTGCCAGCAGCTCAAACAGGGGGTTCGACATTCAGTACTTC | CASSSNRGFDIQYF
NA | 13 | NA | TRBJ2-3 | TRBV15 | TGTGCCACCAGCAGGAGTCCTTGGGATACGCAGTATTTT | CATSRSPWDTQYF
TRBD2 | 15 | NA | TRBJ2-1 | TRBV9 | TGTGCCAGCAGCGTAGGACTAGCATCCCACAATGAGCAGTTCTTC | CASSVGLASHNEQFF
NA | 17 | NA | TRBJ2-2 | TRBV2 | TGTGCCAGCAGAGATTCTAGGGGGTCCTCGAACACCGGGGAGCTGTTTTTT | CASRDSRGSSNTGELFF
TRBD1 | 15 | NA | TRBJ2-1 | TRBV2 | TGTGCCAGCAGCCGGGACAGGGGTCTCCGCAATGAGCAGTTCTTC | CASSRDRGLRNEQFF
NA | 16 | NA | TRBJ2-3 | TRBV4-1 | TGCGCCAGCAGCCAAGACTTACACAGGGTATCAGATACGCAGTATTTT | CASSQDLHRVSDTQYF
TRBD1 | 14 | NA | TRBJ1-5 | TRBV5-6 | TGTGCCAGCAGCATCCGGGACAGAGATCAGCCCCAGCATTTT | CASSIRDRDQPQHF
TRBD1 | 15 | NA | TRBJ1-5 | TRBV6-5 | TGTGCCAGCAAGGGCGGGACAGGTCTGGGTCAGCCCCAGCATTTT | CASKGGTGLGQPQHF
NA | 13 | once | TRBJ1-4 | TRBV5-6 | TGTGCCAGCAGCTTTAGCGGAGCGGGAAAACTGTTTTTT | CASSFSGAGKLFF
TRBD1 | 14 | NA | TRBJ2-3 | TRBV5-4 | TGTGCCAGCAGCCCCACAGGGGACACAGATACGCAGTATTTT | CASSPTGDTDTQYF
TRBD1 | 13 | NA | TRBJ2-5 | TRBV5-6 | TGTGCCAGCAGCTGGACAGGGGAGGAGACCCAGTACTTC | CASSWTGEETQYF
NA | 15 | NA | TRBJ2-5 | TRBV6-5 | TGTGCCAGCAGCCCCTTAAGGGGGGGGTTTGAGACCCAGTACTTC | CASSPLRGGFETQYF
TRBD1 | 15 | NA | TRBJ2-1 | TRBV5-1 | TGCGCCACCAGTGAGGGACAGGGGGCTCTAGATGAGCAGTTCTTC | CATSEGQGALDEQFF
TRBD1 | 15 | NA | TRBJ1-1 | TRBV25-1 | TGTGCCAGCAGTCGCCGGGACAGGGGGAACACTGAAGCTTTCTTT | CASSRRDRGNTEAFF
NA | 16 | NA | TRBJ2-3 | TRBV7-9 | TGTGCCAGCAGCTTAGAAGGTAGCGGTAGCACAGATACGCAGTATTTT | CASSLEGSGSTDTQYF
TRBD1 | 13 | NA | TRBJ1-2 | TRBV12-3/TRBV12-4 | TGTGCCAGCAGTCCCTACAGGGGGCGAGGCTACACCTTC | CASSPYRGRGYTF
TRBD1 | 15 | NA | TRBJ2-7 | TRBV18 | TGTGCCAGCTCAGCAACCCGGGACAGTTTCTACGAGCAGTACTTC | CASSATRDSFYEQYF
NA | 15 | once | TRBJ2-7 | TRBV18 | TGTGCCAGCTCACCACAGGGGAATACGGCCTACGAGCAGTACTTC | CASSPQGNTAYEQYF